This T cell receptor (beta chain) was recovered during a study of T cell responses to AZD1222 COVID-19 vaccine. Remarks on this clone: Its antigen is not identified.

Some clones are missing from TCRdb's copy, which holds only in-frame ones; the method was immunoSEQ multiplex PCR. The sample includes 55,000 to 70,000 clones, about nine tenths seen only once; the top ten take less than 9.5%. V was trimmed by 5 bases and J by 7 bases, leaving 17 bases between them. Germline CDR1 GTSNPN, CDR2 SVGIG (reference sequence). There are 13 residues in the CDR3. Study conclusions and caveats: Once two AZD1222 doses were given, Spike-specific TCR breadth and depth went up. Across spike, vaccine-associated CD4 TCRs were found, dominant at 160-218 and 743-854. It should be noted that donors were predominantly white British and more often female, and clonal diversity was possibly underestimated.

The chain employs TRBV30 and TRBJ1-1; D is ambiguous. This TCR was sampled from an adult in good health. Sequencing used peripheral blood, obtained on day 0 of AZD1222 vaccination. For the CDR3, the DNA is TGTGCCTGGGGTAAACCGGGTTCCAGTGAAGCTTTCTTT. This sequence encodes CAWGKPGSSEAFF.